This T cell receptor beta chain was identified during a study of blood T cells in healthy people across ages. Germline V lookup: CDR1 SGHRS, CDR2 YFSETQ. V was clipped by 4 bases and J by 5 bases, with 16 bases between them. This CDR3 contains 15 residues. A second roughly 6 to 11 cycle PCR used barcoded and J-beta primers. From the 5' RACE reads, TCRdb called clonotypes with MiXCR, one entry per CDR3 protein. The table has more than 1,400,000 distinct CDR3 sequences, 42% seen once. This clonotype originated in a woman younger than 30 in good health. This chain uses TRBV5-1 with TRBJ2-1, with D tentatively TRBD2 (5 bases). Input material: blood. Here the CDR3 reads CASSLGSHGDNEQFF. As DNA, the CDR3 is TGCGCCAGCAGCCTTGGGTCCCACGGGGACAATGAGCAGTTCTTC.